This passage covers 4 T cell receptor beta chains from one sample sequenced in a study of long-term antiretroviral therapy in people with HIV. They ran version v3.0 of the immunoSEQ assay at survey level. Profiling relied on immunoSEQ multiplex PCR, and the TCRdb table lists in-frame clones only, not all of them. In the table there are 13,000 or so clones, 80% of which are singletons. This specimen consisted of unsorted PBMCs, obtained 3.2 years before starting antiretroviral therapy. The origin of the receptors is a man aged 40-50 years with HIV.

This chain joins TRBV11-1 and TRBJ2-3; 7 bases are shared with TRBD1. The V segment lost 4 bases and the J segment 2 bases; nucleotides outside the gene matches: 9. The CDR3 spans 16 residues. CDR1 and CDR2 (germline): SGHAT, FQDESV (reference sequence). The DNA for the CDR3 is TGTGCCAGCAGCTCAAGGGGGCTTCGGAACACAGATACGCAGTATTTT. It encodes CASSSRGLRNTDTQYF.

This clone rates as medium-sized. This rearrangement joins TRBV2 to TRBJ2-7; TRBD2 matches at 8 bases. The CDR3 consists of 13 residues. Germline V gene lookup returns CDR1 SNHLY and CDR2 FYNNEI. Trimming removed 4 bases from V and 4 bases from J; junction bases left unmatched: 3. CDR3 protein: CASSGVAGYEQYF. In nucleotides, the CDR3 is TGTGCCAGCAGTGGAGTAGCGGGGTACGAGCAGTACTTC.

The J gene is TRBJ2-4, the V gene TRBV18; the match to TRBD1 covers 7 bases. Germline CDR1 KGHSH, CDR2 LQKENI. The junction had 4 bases not matched to a gene; V was cut back by 2 bases and J by 6 bases. The CDR3 contains 14 residues. The CDR3, as DNA: TGTGCCAGCTCACCAGACAGGGTGAGAAACATTCAGTACTTC. Amino acid sequence: CASSPDRVRNIQYF.

The chain couples TRBV13 to TRBJ1-6; TRBD1 aligns across 8 bases. This CDR3 has 15 residues. CDR1 is PRHDT, CDR2 FYEKMQ, per germline (reference sequence). The J segment lost 2 bases and the V segment lost 7 bases, leaving 4 bases of the junction unmatched. CDR3 sequence reads: CASTTGGTYNSPLHF. CDR3 coding DNA: TGTGCCAGCACCACAGGGGGTACCTATAATTCACCCCTCCACTTT.